The sequence of this T cell receptor beta chain was determined in a study of PD-L1 blockade in urothelial cancer. Study-wide context: Intravenous atezolizumab, 1,200 mg every 3 weeks, was begun by patients in the mid-2010s. Blood was evaluated 3 weeks (second dose) and 6 weeks after therapy began.

The CDR3 has 15 amino acids. V lost 4 bases to trimming and J lost 0 bases; unmatched junction nucleotides: 5. Germline-derived CDR1 and CDR2 are MNHEY and SVGAGI. Sample time point: pretreatment peripheral blood. The method was immunoSEQ multiplex PCR; TCRdb's version includes in-frame clones alone and lacks a portion of them. The repertoire holds approximately 48,000 clones, more than 65% seen once, with about 10% in the top ten. This TCR was sampled from a man in his 70s with urothelial cancer. The chain has TRBV6-5 and TRBJ2-7; 8 bases are shared with TRBD1. The sequencing used PBMCs, collected around atezolizumab (anti-PD-L1) treatment. For the CDR3, the DNA is TGTGCCAGCAGTTCCCGGACAGGGAGCTCCTACGAGCAGTACTTC. Translating it yields CASSSRTGSSYEQYF.